The clone carrying this T cell receptor beta chain was detected many times. The antigen remains undetermined. This record comes from a study of early T cells in non-severe SARS-CoV-2 infection. About the study: Chains from this unsorted whole-blood bulk RNA could not be paired.

Unique molecular identifiers (one per individual cDNA molecule) were attached. TCRdb processed the 5' RACE reads anew with MiXCR; each CDR3 protein has one entry. The sample includes about 28,000 distinct CDR3 sequences, under 6% of them seen just once. Points from the study as a whole: Anti-spike CD8 responses were favored by VDJdb matching, which missed private and CD4 specificities.

Losses at the gene ends were 2 bases for V and 4 bases for J; bases not matched to a gene: 5. Germline values: CDR1 KGHSH, CDR2 LQKENI. This CDR3 has 15 amino acids. The origin of this receptor is an adult who was a healthcare worker with PCR-confirmed SARS-CoV-2 infection or an uninfected control (not recorded which). Sequences were obtained from whole blood. The genes are TRBV18 and TRBJ1-5, with TRBD1 matching 7 bases. The CDR3 here is CASSPTGTVNQPQHF. CDR3 coding DNA: TGTGCCAGCTCACCAACTGGGACAGTTAATCAGCCCCAGCATTTT.